These T cell receptor beta chains were read from a single sample in a study of blood T cell repertoires in COVID-19. The repertoire was sequenced with immunoSEQ multiplex PCR; TCRdb's copy has only in-frame clones and lacks some. The sample has about 240,000 clones, 75% to 90% seen once. Material for sequencing was peripheral blood. The receptors were gathered from a woman aged 60 to 75 with active or convalescent COVID-19. The CDR3 runs from the conserved cysteine through the conserved F or W. The D gene is left open where the match is weak. Clone size is given for some rows only: seen once, a few or many times, or a class if the clone is expanded.

j_gene | d_gene | v_gene | abundance | CDR3aa | CDR3nt
TRBJ1-3 | . | TRBV3-1/TRBV3-2 | . | CASSRGGSGNTIYF | TGTGCCAGCAGCCGGGGGGGGTCCGGAAACACCATATATTTT
TRBJ2-5 | . | TRBV2 | . | CASSVQGRWETQYF | TGTGCCAGCAGTGTACAGGGAAGGTGGGAGACCCAGTACTTC
TRBJ2-3 | . | TRBV29-1 | once | CSVRTGGADTQYF | TGCAGCGTAAGGACTGGTGGCGCAGATACGCAGTATTTT
TRBJ2-3 | TRBD2 | TRBV24-1 | . | CATSDSPTSGDTDTQYF | TGTGCCACCAGTGATTCTCCAACTAGCGGGGACACAGATACGCAGTATTTT
TRBJ1-5 | TRBD1 | TRBV2 | few | CASNDRGRQPQHF | TGTGCCAGCAATGACAGGGGGAGACAGCCCCAGCATTTT
TRBJ2-5 | . | TRBV18 | . | CASSPLTGRRETQYF | TGTGCCAGCTCACCCTTGACAGGGAGGAGAGAGACCCAGTACTTC
TRBJ2-1 | . | TRBV29-1 | . | CSVHPSRSSYNEQFF | TGCAGCGTTCACCCCAGTAGGAGCTCCTACAATGAGCAGTTCTTC
TRBJ2-2 | . | TRBV7-2 | . | CASSLDAGRYTGELFF | TGTGCCAGCAGCTTAGATGCGGGGCGCTACACCGGGGAGCTGTTTTTT
TRBJ2-3 | . | TRBV7-2 | . | CASSPDRTTHTQYF | TGTGCCAGCAGCCCGGACAGGACTACACATACGCAGTATTTT
TRBJ2-2 | . | TRBV21-1 | . | CANEKAGRNTGELFF | TGTGCCAACGAGAAGGCGGGGCGGAACACCGGGGAGCTGTTTTTT
TRBJ2-3 | . | TRBV20-1 | . | CSASWRAGDTQYF | TGCAGTGCTAGTTGGCGAGCGGGCGATACGCAGTATTTT
TRBJ2-3 | . | TRBV7-8 | . | CASSGQGYTDTQYF | TGTGCCAGCAGCGGGCAGGGGTACACAGATACGCAGTATTTT
TRBJ2-3 | TRBD2 | TRBV5-6 | . | CASSLEAGGEPTDTQYF | TGTGCCAGCAGCTTGGAGGCGGGGGGGGAACCCACAGATACGCAGTATTTT
TRBJ1-2 | TRBD1 | TRBV7-3 | . | CASSYPGQGEYTF | TGTGCCAGCAGCTACCCCGGACAGGGGGAATACACCTTC
TRBJ1-2 | . | TRBV6-5 | . | CASSRTAGLSYTF | TGTGCCAGCAGCAGGACAGCCGGTTTGAGCTACACCTTC
TRBJ1-3 | . | TRBV6-2/TRBV6-3 | . | CASSDGAPGNTIYF | TGTGCCAGCAGTGACGGAGCTCCTGGAAACACCATATATTTT
TRBJ2-7 | . | TRBV6-6 | . | CASTTTQGTYEQYF | TGTGCCAGCACCACGACCCAGGGTACCTACGAGCAGTACTTC
TRBJ1-1 | . | TRBV7-9 | once | CASSSLRGPNTEAFF | TGTGCCAGCAGCTCCCTTAGGGGTCCGAACACTGAAGCTTTCTTT
TRBJ1-2 | . | TRBV7-9 | . | CASFSAQEGYGYTF | TGTGCCAGCTTTTCGGCCCAGGAAGGATATGGCTACACCTTC
TRBJ1-5 | . | TRBV19 | once | CASSMGQGGQPQHF | TGTGCCAGTAGTATGGGGCAGGGAGGTCAGCCCCAGCATTTT
TRBJ2-3 | TRBD2 | TRBV7-2 | . | CASSSSGVSTDTQYF | TGTGCCAGCAGCTCTAGCGGGGTGAGCACAGATACGCAGTATTTT
TRBJ2-1 | TRBD2 | TRBV5-1 | once | CASSLVGLAGPNEQFF | TGCGCCAGCAGCTTGGTCGGACTAGCGGGGCCGAATGAGCAGTTCTTC
TRBJ2-2 | TRBD2 | TRBV5-1 | . | CASSLQAGDGTGELFF | TGCGCCAGCAGCCTCCAAGCGGGGGATGGGACCGGGGAGCTGTTTTTT
TRBJ1-5 | TRBD1 | TRBV19 | few | CASRTGRSPSNQPQHF | TGTGCCAGTAGGACAGGGAGGTCCCCTAGCAATCAGCCCCAGCATTTT
TRBJ2-5 | TRBD1 | TRBV11-1 | . | CASRKGQGAQTQYF | TGTGCCAGCAGAAAAGGACAGGGGGCGCAGACCCAGTACTTC
TRBJ2-3 | TRBD2 | TRBV3-1/TRBV3-2 | . | CASSPGTSGPLSTDTQYF | TGTGCCAGCAGCCCTGGGACTAGCGGGCCATTATCCACAGATACGCAGTATTTT
TRBJ2-1 | TRBD1 | TRBV6-5 | once | CASRRTGSSYNEQFF | TGTGCCAGCAGACGGACAGGGAGCTCCTACAATGAGCAGTTCTTC
TRBJ2-1 | . | TRBV2 | . | CASSEEGQGGGSYNEQFF | TGTGCCAGCAGTGAAGAGGGCCAGGGAGGAGGGTCCTACAATGAGCAGTTCTTC
TRBJ2-7 | TRBD2 | TRBV5-1 | few | CASSGRADYEQYF | TGCGCCAGCAGCGGGAGGGCTGACTACGAGCAGTACTTC
TRBJ1-1 | TRBD1 | TRBV19 | . | CASRSGQGSTEAFF | TGTGCCAGTAGATCCGGACAGGGCAGCACTGAAGCTTTCTTT
TRBJ1-2 | TRBD1 | TRBV9 | . | CASSAGTADFYGYTF | TGTGCCAGCAGCGCGGGGACAGCAGACTTCTATGGCTACACCTTC
TRBJ2-2 | . | TRBV7-2 | few | CASSISRSTGELFF | TGTGCCAGCAGCATAAGCCGGAGCACCGGGGAGCTGTTTTTT
TRBJ1-4 | . | TRBV14 | few | CASSFVEGVNEKLFF | TGTGCCAGCAGCTTCGTCGAGGGGGTTAATGAAAAACTGTTTTTT
TRBJ1-3 | . | TRBV6-2/TRBV6-3 | . | CASSYSLSSGNTIYF | TGTGCCAGCAGTTACTCCCTGAGCTCTGGAAACACCATATATTTT
TRBJ2-4 | . | TRBV3-1/TRBV3-2 | . | CASSLRRQGLAKNIQYF | TGTGCCAGCAGCCTCCGAAGGCAGGGACTAGCCAAAAACATTCAGTACTTC
TRBJ1-1 | . | TRBV7-2 | . | CASSLIGVTEAFF | TGTGCCAGCAGCTTAATAGGGGTCACTGAAGCTTTCTTT
TRBJ1-2 | TRBD1 | TRBV9 | . | CASTPWTGGTYGYTF | TGTGCCAGCACCCCCTGGACAGGCGGAACATATGGCTACACCTTC
TRBJ1-5 | . | TRBV10-3 | . | CAISESGGVSNQPQHF | TGTGCCATCAGTGAGTCAGGAGGAGTTAGCAATCAGCCCCAGCATTTT
TRBJ1-1 | TRBD1 | TRBV7-2 | . | CASSPRQGLVNTEAFF | TGTGCCAGCAGCCCGAGACAGGGATTGGTGAACACTGAAGCTTTCTTT
TRBJ2-3 | . | TRBV7-3 | . | CASSLTVGGPTDTQYF | TGTGCCAGCAGCTTAACGGTCGGGGGGCCCACAGATACGCAGTATTTT
TRBJ1-1 | TRBD1 | TRBV19 | . | CASRVRGPNTEAFF | TGTGCCAGTAGAGTCAGGGGGCCGAACACTGAAGCTTTCTTT
TRBJ2-7 | . | TRBV27 | . | CASSLYQGGEDEQYF | TGTGCCAGCAGTTTATATCAGGGAGGAGAGGACGAGCAGTACTTC
TRBJ1-3 | . | TRBV9 | . | CASSPRGAETTGNTIYF | TGTGCCAGCAGCCCCAGGGGTGCCGAGACTACTGGAAACACCATATATTTT
TRBJ1-2 | TRBD1 | TRBV18 | . | CASSPIEGAVYGYTF | TGTGCCAGCTCACCAATTGAGGGGGCAGTCTATGGCTACACCTTC
TRBJ2-1 | TRBD2 | TRBV9 | . | CASSISGGLSYNEQFF | TGTGCCAGCAGCATTAGCGGGGGGCTCTCCTACAATGAGCAGTTCTTC
TRBJ1-2 | . | TRBV3-1/TRBV3-2 | . | CASSQAFQPSSYGYTF | TGTGCCAGCAGCCAAGCTTTCCAGCCTTCTAGCTATGGCTACACCTTC
TRBJ2-3 | . | TRBV3-1/TRBV3-2 | . | CASSQSPPDTQYF | TGTGCCAGCAGCCAAAGCCCCCCCGATACGCAGTATTTT
TRBJ1-4 | TRBD1 | TRBV2 | . | CASSNSAIRGLGEKLFF | TGTGCCAGCAGCAATAGTGCAATCAGGGGGCTAGGTGAAAAACTGTTTTTT
TRBJ1-2 | TRBD1 | TRBV18 | . | CASSPYGTENYGYTF | TGTGCCAGCTCACCATACGGGACAGAGAACTATGGCTACACCTTC
TRBJ2-7 | . | TRBV3-1/TRBV3-2 | few | CASSQTGILSYEQYF | TGTGCCAGCAGCCAAACGGGGATTCTCTCCTACGAGCAGTACTTC
TRBJ2-7 | TRBD2 | TRBV6-5 | . | CASTRGLADSYEQYF | TGTGCCAGCACCCGGGGACTAGCGGACTCCTACGAGCAGTACTTC
TRBJ2-1 | TRBD1 | TRBV7-9 | . | CASSLARTGDEQFF | TGTGCCAGCAGCTTAGCTCGGACAGGGGATGAGCAGTTCTTC
TRBJ1-4 | TRBD1 | TRBV19 | once | CASSNRDRDEKLFF | TGTGCCAGTAGTAACCGGGACAGGGATGAAAAACTGTTTTTT
TRBJ2-7 | . | TRBV7-2 | . | CASSNGLHSYEQYF | TGTGCCAGCAGTAATGGACTCCACTCCTACGAGCAGTACTTC
TRBJ2-3 | . | TRBV4-1 | once | CASSVPILASTDTQYF | TGCGCCAGCAGTGTGCCTATACTAGCTAGCACAGATACGCAGTATTTT
TRBJ1-6 | . | TRBV5-5 | . | CASNPRGYSYNSPLHF | TGTGCCAGCAACCCCCGCGGGTACTCCTATAATTCACCCCTCCACTTT
TRBJ1-1 | . | TRBV12-3/TRBV12-4 | few | CASSLGSRKAFF | TGTGCCAGCAGTTTGGGCTCGCGTAAAGCTTTCTTT
TRBJ2-7 | TRBD2 | TRBV3-1/TRBV3-2 | . | CASSTPAGGISYEQYF | TGTGCCAGCAGCACCCCAGCGGGGGGGATCTCCTACGAGCAGTACTTC